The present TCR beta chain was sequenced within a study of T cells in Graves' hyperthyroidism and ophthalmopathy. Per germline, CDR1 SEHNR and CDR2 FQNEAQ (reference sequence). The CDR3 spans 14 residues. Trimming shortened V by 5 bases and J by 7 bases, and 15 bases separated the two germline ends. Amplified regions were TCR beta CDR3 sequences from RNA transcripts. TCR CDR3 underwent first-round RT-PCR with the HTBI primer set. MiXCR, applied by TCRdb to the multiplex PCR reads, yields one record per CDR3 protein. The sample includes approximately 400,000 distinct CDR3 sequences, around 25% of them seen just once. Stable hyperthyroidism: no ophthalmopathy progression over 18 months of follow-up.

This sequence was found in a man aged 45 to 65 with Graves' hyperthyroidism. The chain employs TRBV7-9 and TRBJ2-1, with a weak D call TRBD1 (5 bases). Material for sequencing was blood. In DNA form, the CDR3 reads TGTGCCAGCAGCCCCTTGGGGCGCTTGAATGAGCAGTTCTTC. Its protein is CASSPLGRLNEQFF.